This passage covers 25 T cell receptor beta chains from one sample sequenced in a study of shared clonotypes between healthy human individuals. Naive CD8 cells lacked CD45RO and underwent positive selection for CCR7, leaving out terminally differentiated effector memory CD45RA+ cells. Here immunoSEQ multiplex PCR was the method, and the copy in TCRdb shows in-frame clones only, minus some. The sample consists of around 580,000 clones, nearly 98% of them appearing once. The sample comprised naive CD8+ T cells sorted from blood. These receptors were obtained from a man aged 25 to 45 in good health.

This chain links TRBV6-6 with TRBJ2-1; 8 bases line up with TRBD1. The CDR3 runs to 15 residues. CDR1 and CDR2 (germline): MNHNY, SVGAGI (reference sequence). The junction had 7 bases not matched to a gene; V was cut back by 2 bases and J by 7 bases. The CDR3, as DNA: TGTGCCAGCAGTTACCCGGACAGGGACAGGAATGAGCAGTTCTTC. Its translation is CASSYPDRDRNEQFF.

This chain links TRBV9 with TRBJ2-1; 9 bases line up with TRBD2. CDR1 is SGDLS and CDR2 is YYNGEE in the germline V gene. V shed 4 bases, J shed 5 bases, and the junction held 10 bases outside the gene matches. The CDR3 spans 16 residues. In nucleotides, the CDR3 is TGTGCCAGCAGCCCCCGCAAGGCTAGCGGGAACAATGAGCAGTTCTTC. Translation gives CASSPRKASGNNEQFF.

This chain joins TRBV18 and TRBJ2-5; the match to TRBD1 covers 9 bases. Germline values: CDR1 KGHSH, CDR2 LQKENI. The V and J ends lost 5 bases and 2 bases, in that order; junction bases with no gene match: 9. This CDR3 is built from 16 residues. The CDR3 DNA sequence: TGTGCCAGCTCAACAGGGACAGGGAACTTACAAGAGACCCAGTACTTC. This codes for CASSTGTGNLQETQYF.

The chain couples TRBV6-6 to TRBJ1-1; 7 bases line up with TRBD1. V lost 6 bases to trimming and J lost 11 bases; unmatched junction nucleotides: 9. Germline V gives CDR1 MNHNY, CDR2 SVGAGI (reference sequence). CDR3 size: 12 residues. The CDR3 DNA follows: TGTGCCAGCAGCGATTCGGGACAGTCGGCTTTCTTT. Its protein is CASSDSGQSAFF.

The CDR3: CSVEGRRTEAFF. In DNA, the CDR3 is TGCAGCGTTGAGGGGCGACGAACTGAAGCTTTCTTT. The V gene is TRBV29-1, the J gene TRBJ1-1; tentatively, D is TRBD1 (5 bases). The CDR3 covers 12 residues. Germline CDR1 SQVTM, CDR2 ANQGSEA. The germline V and J ends were trimmed by 3 bases and 5 bases, with 10 bases remaining between them.

The chain combines TRBV29-1 with TRBJ1-2, with D uncertain. Trimming pared 0 bases from V and 7 bases from J, leaving 6 bases between. The CDR3 extends over 11 amino acids. The germline CDR1 and CDR2 sequences are SQVTM and ANQGSEA. For the CDR3, the DNA is TGCAGCGTTGAAGACAGGCTTGGCTACACCTTC. It codes for CSVEDRLGYTF.

V gene TRBV7-2 combines with J gene TRBJ2-1, with 9 nucleotides matching TRBD1. Germline assignment: CDR1 SGHTA and CDR2 FQGNSA. The CDR3 has 16 amino acids. The junction had 8 bases not matched to a gene; V was cut back by 0 bases and J by 8 bases. CDR3 residues: CASSLAVGQGIDEQFF. The CDR3 DNA is TGTGCCAGCAGCTTAGCGGTGGGACAGGGTATCGATGAGCAGTTCTTC.

The rearrangement links TRBV25-1 to TRBJ2-3; 10 bases are shared with TRBD2. The CDR3 length is 15 residues. The V gene end was trimmed by 4 bases and the J gene end by 5 bases; junction bases not matched to a gene: 6. CDR1 and CDR2 (germline): MGHDK, SYGVNS. CDR3 residues: CASSGGSGRIDTQYF. As DNA, the CDR3 is TGTGCCAGCAGTGGGGGTAGCGGGAGGATAGATACGCAGTATTTT.

J is TRBJ2-1 and V is TRBV14, with D possibly matching TRBD2 (6 bases). Trimming removed 2 bases from V and 2 bases from J, with 7 bases in between. The CDR3 sequence is 14 residues long. Germline CDR1 is SGHDN and CDR2 is FVKESK. This CDR3 is CASSQWGAYNEQFF. CDR3 in DNA: TGTGCCAGCAGCCAATGGGGGGCCTACAATGAGCAGTTCTTC.

The genes are TRBV29-1 and TRBJ2-7; D remains ambiguous. Germline assignment: CDR1 SQVTM and CDR2 ANQGSEA. There are 12 residues in the CDR3. Trimming left V 4 bases short and J 7 bases short, with 14 bases between. This CDR3 is CSVASAVAEQYF. CDR3 nucleotides: TGCAGCGTTGCGTCGGCAGTCGCAGAGCAGTACTTC.

V is TRBV28 and J is TRBJ1-4; D gene ambiguous. CDR3 size: 16 residues. Per germline, CDR1 MDHEN and CDR2 SYDVKM. Trimming stripped 5 bases from V and 0 bases from J, with 13 bases between. The CDR3 sequence is CASSPPPLATNEKLFF. The CDR3, as DNA: TGTGCCAGCAGTCCCCCCCCTCTTGCAACTAATGAAAAACTGTTTTTT.

This sequence joins TRBV28 and TRBJ2-7; D not certain. From germline, CDR1 is MDHEN and CDR2 SYDVKM. The V end lost 2 bases, the J end lost 3 bases, and 8 bases lay between the germline ends. This CDR3 contains 13 residues. This chain's CDR3 is CASSLALGYEQYF. CDR3 nucleotides: TGTGCCAGCAGTTTAGCTTTGGGCTACGAGCAGTACTTC.

This CDR3 reads CSVDLAGVEQFF. The CDR3 nucleotides are TGCAGCGTTGATTTAGCGGGGGTTGAGCAGTTCTTC. The gene calls are TRBV29-1 and TRBJ2-1, with 9 positions matching TRBD2. Looked up from germline, CDR1 is SQVTM and CDR2 is ANQGSEA. The CDR3 contains 12 residues. Trimming at V came to 3 bases and at J to 9 bases, leaving 3 bases not matched to a gene.

The chain recombines TRBV7-2 with TRBJ1-4; D might be TRBD1 (5 bases). Germline V CDR1 and CDR2: SGHTA, FQGNSA. Deletions cut 1 base from V and 0 bases from J, with 12 bases between. This CDR3 region has 17 residues. The CDR3 nucleotides read TGTGCCAGCAGCTTAGTCGACAGCACAGCAACTAATGAAAAACTGTTTTTT. Encoded protein: CASSLVDSTATNEKLFF. Variable domain in full (rest from reference TRBV7-2 and TRBJ1-4): GAGVSQSPSNKVTEKGKDVELRCDPISGHTALYWYRQSLGQGLEFLIYFQGNSAPDKSGLPSDRFSAERTGGSVSTLTIQRTQQEDSAVYLCASSLVDSTATNEKLFFGSGTQLSVL.

The rearrangement links TRBV27 to TRBJ2-7, with 7 bases matching TRBD2. Germline CDR1 MNHEY, CDR2 SMNVEV (reference sequence). Trimming at V came to 7 bases and at J to 3 bases, leaving 6 bases not matched to a gene. This CDR3 has 13 residues. The CDR3 bases are TGTGCCAGCACCCCCGGGACTAACTACGAGCAGTACTTC. Amino acid sequence: CASTPGTNYEQYF.

The chain links TRBV4-1 to TRBJ2-2; 7 nucleotides match TRBD2. The CDR3 covers 16 residues. Germline V gene data show CDR1 as MGHRA and CDR2 as YSYEKL. The V segment lost 2 bases and the J segment 3 bases; nucleotides outside the gene matches: 6. CDR3 in amino acids: CASSQFERDHTGELFF. The CDR3 DNA follows: TGCGCCAGCAGCCAATTTGAGCGGGACCACACCGGGGAGCTGTTTTTT.

The chain links TRBV27 to TRBJ2-5, with a tentative D call TRBD1 (5 bases). This CDR3 region has 14 residues. Trimming removed 5 bases at V and 1 base at J, with 11 bases between. Per the germline V gene, CDR1 is MNHEY and CDR2 is SMNVEV (reference sequence). Here the CDR3 DNA reads TGTGCCAGCAGTGCAGGGATTTTCCAAGAGACCCAGTACTTC. Translating gives CASSAGIFQETQYF.

The chain combines TRBV7-2 with TRBJ1-2; D is unresolved. Germline CDR1 SGHTA, CDR2 FQGNSA. There are 14 residues in the CDR3. The V end lost 1 base, the J end lost 0 bases, and 6 bases lay between the germline ends. CDR3: CASSLVGANYGYTF. Here the CDR3 DNA reads TGTGCCAGCAGCTTAGTGGGCGCTAACTATGGCTACACCTTC.

V usage is TRBV5-5 and J usage is TRBJ2-2; 7 bases agree with TRBD1. The V gene end was trimmed by 0 bases and the J gene end by 2 bases; junction bases not matched to a gene: 7. Germline V gene sequence: CDR1 SGHKS, CDR2 YYEKEE (reference sequence). The CDR3 has 17 residues. The CDR3, as DNA: TGTGCCAGCAGCTTGGGGCTGGGACAGCGAAACACCGGGGAGCTGTTTTTT. Protein sequence: CASSLGLGQRNTGELFF.

The CDR3 protein is CASSLVGVNEQFF. The CDR3 DNA reads as TGTGCCAGCAGTTTAGTAGGCGTGAATGAGCAGTTCTTC. V and J are TRBV27 and TRBJ2-1; no definite D call. Germline CDR1 reads MNHEY; CDR2 reads SMNVEV (reference sequence). The CDR3 sequence is 13 residues long. Trimming took 2 bases from V and 7 from J, leaving 9 bases between them.

Note on this clone: The sample carries other DNA sequences with the same CDR3. The rearrangement uses TRBV11-2 and TRBJ2-7; D remains unclear. Germline V lookup: CDR1 SGHAT, CDR2 FQNNGV. CDR3 size: 13 residues. Trimming took 1 base from V and 0 from J, leaving 4 bases between them. CDR3: CASSLGPSYEQYF. The CDR3 bases are TGTGCCAGCAGCTTAGGGCCCTCCTACGAGCAGTACTTC.

V usage is TRBV6-5 and J usage is TRBJ2-5, with 8 bases that match TRBD1. V lost 7 bases, J lost 1 base, and 8 bases stayed unmatched. This CDR3 is built from 15 residues. Germline V gene data show CDR1 as MNHEY and CDR2 as SVGAGI. The CDR3 protein is CASTLTGAIQETQYF. DNA for the CDR3: TGTGCCAGCACTCTGACAGGGGCCATCCAAGAGACCCAGTACTTC.

The chain is built from TRBV9 and TRBJ1-2, with TRBD1 matching 7 bases. Germline loops: CDR1 SGDLS, CDR2 YYNGEE. The CDR3 has 17 amino acids. J gave up 0 bases and V 4 bases, and 12 bases lay outside the gene matches. In nucleotides, the CDR3 is TGTGCCAGCAGCCCCCGAGGGGCGGGACAGTCTAACTATGGCTACACCTTC. Its protein is CASSPRGAGQSNYGYTF.

This clone was observed a single time. V and J are TRBV2 and TRBJ2-4, with D possibly matching TRBD2 (5 bases). Germline V gene lookup returns CDR1 SNHLY and CDR2 FYNNEI. Trimming removed 4 bases at V and 2 bases at J, with 15 bases between. The CDR3 sequence is 16 residues long. CDR3 DNA: TGTGCCAGCAGTGGTAGTCTAGCTAACTCCAAAAACATTCAGTACTTC. Residues: CASSGSLANSKNIQYF.

The J gene is TRBJ2-3, the V gene TRBV9; 9 nucleotides agree with TRBD2. The length of the CDR3 is 15 residues. The junction had 9 bases not matched to a gene; V was cut back by 4 bases and J by 6 bases. Germline CDR1 reads SGDLS; CDR2 reads YYNGEE. In DNA, the CDR3 is TGTGCCAGCAGCAAACTAGCGGGCGGAACGGATACGCAGTATTTT. Amino acids: CASSKLAGGTDTQYF.